This is a list of T cell receptor beta chains from one sample in a study of T cells in Graves' hyperthyroidism and ophthalmopathy. TCRdb reanalysed the multiplex PCR reads using MiXCR and keeps one entry per CDR3 protein. The profile shows some 300,000 distinct CDR3 sequences, roughly 13% of them singletons. What was sequenced was blood. The receptors originated from a woman in her forties with Graves' hyperthyroidism. CDR3s include the opening cysteine and the closing phenylalanine or tryptophan. The D gene is left open where the match is weak. Clone size, where shown, is once, few, many, or a class for clones that have expanded.

cdr3_length	clone_size	v_call	d_call	j_call	cdr3_nt	cdr3_aa
13	many	TRBV7-6	NA	TRBJ2-7	TGTGCCAGCAGCTTAGCTCCCTTTCGCGAGCAGTACTTC	CASSLAPFREQYF
19	NA	TRBV10-3	TRBD2	TRBJ2-3	TGTGCCATCAGACCGAGTGTGGGACTAGCGGGTGCCAGCACAGATACGCAGTATTTT	CAIRPSVGLAGASTDTQYF
11	many	TRBV3-1	NA	TRBJ2-5	TGTGCCAGCGAGGGCGTTGAGACCCAGTACTTC	CASEGVETQYF
16	NA	TRBV12-3/TRBV12-4	NA	TRBJ2-2	TGTGCCAGCACCTCCGGAGGGGGGGGTTACACCGGGGAGCTGTTTTTT	CASTSGGGGYTGELFF
12	many	TRBV6-2/TRBV6-3	NA	TRBJ1-2	TGTGCCAGCAGCTTGACAGTGAGGGGCTACACCTTC	CASSLTVRGYTF
10	many	TRBV20-1	NA	TRBJ1-1	TGCAGTGCTCTCGGTACTGAAGCTTTCTTT	CSALGTEAFF
14	many	TRBV30	NA	TRBJ1-4	TGTGCCTGGAGTGTACGTCAGCCACGAGAAAAACTGTTTTTT	CAWSVRQPREKLFF
15	many	TRBV7-8	NA	TRBJ2-1	TGTGCCAGCAGCAAGGGGCTAACAGACCACAATGAGCAGTTCTTC	CASSKGLTDHNEQFF
12	NA	TRBV20-1	TRBD1	TRBJ1-2	TGCAGTGCAAACAGGGGGCTCGGAGGCTACACCTTC	CSANRGLGGYTF
18	many	TRBV20-1	TRBD1	TRBJ2-1	TGCAGTGCTAGAGACGGGACAGGCCTCCGCGGCTCCTACAATGAGCAGTTCTTC	CSARDGTGLRGSYNEQFF
17	many	TRBV11-2	NA	TRBJ2-7	TGTGCCAGCAGCTTAGCCTTCATGGACAGAGGTTTCCACGAGCAGTACTTC	CASSLAFMDRGFHEQYF
15	many	TRBV7-6	TRBD2	TRBJ2-3	TGTGCCAGCAGCTTAGCTAGCGGGAGGAGGGATACGCAGTATTTT	CASSLASGRRDTQYF
16	few	TRBV12-5	NA	TRBJ2-7	TGTGCTAGTGGTTTGGCCTGGTGCAGGGCCCACCCTCCACAGAACTTC	CASGLAWCRAHPPQNF
15	many	TRBV6-1	TRBD1	TRBJ1-6	TGTGCCAGCAGTAGGGACAGGGTGGAGGATTCACCCCTCCACTTT	CASSRDRVEDSPLHF
14	many	TRBV7-8	NA	TRBJ2-1	TGTGCCAGCAGCCCCAGGACGTACGACAATGAGCAGTTCTTC	CASSPRTYDNEQFF
17	few	TRBV12-3/TRBV12-4	TRBD1	TRBJ1-6	TGTGCCAGCAGTTTGGTGGTGACAGGGCGAAGTAATTCACCCCTCCACTTT	CASSLVVTGRSNSPLHF
14	many	TRBV7-9	TRBD1	TRBJ2-2	TGTGCCAGCGTTAGACAGGGGAACACCGGGGAGCTGTTTTTT	CASVRQGNTGELFF
14	NA	TRBV18	TRBD1	TRBJ2-1	TGTGCCAGCTCAGGAGACAGGGCCCTCACCGGACGATTCTTC	CASSGDRALTGRFF
15	many	TRBV18	TRBD2	TRBJ2-1	TGTGCCAGCTACCGACTAGCGGGAGGGGCCAATGAGCAGTTCTTC	CASYRLAGGANEQFF
13	NA	TRBV20-1	NA	TRBJ2-7	TGCAGTGCTAGAGCCCGGTCCTCCTACGAGCAGTACTTC	CSARARSSYEQYF
13	NA	TRBV6-5	NA	TRBJ1-5	TGTGCCAGCAGTTACTCGATCGGCCAGCCCCAGCATTTT	CASSYSIGQPQHF
16	many	TRBV11-2	TRBD2	TRBJ2-3	TGTGCCAGCAGCCCGCGGAGTAGCGGGAGTTCAGATACGCAGTATTTT	CASSPRSSGSSDTQYF
12	NA	TRBV10-3	NA	TRBJ2-7	TGTGCCATCAGGGACAAGACCTACGAGCAGTACTTC	CAIRDKTYEQYF
14	few	TRBV5-1	NA	TRBJ1-5	TGCGCCAGCAGCTGGGGGGCCGCAAATCAGCCCCAGCATTTT	CASSWGAANQPQHF